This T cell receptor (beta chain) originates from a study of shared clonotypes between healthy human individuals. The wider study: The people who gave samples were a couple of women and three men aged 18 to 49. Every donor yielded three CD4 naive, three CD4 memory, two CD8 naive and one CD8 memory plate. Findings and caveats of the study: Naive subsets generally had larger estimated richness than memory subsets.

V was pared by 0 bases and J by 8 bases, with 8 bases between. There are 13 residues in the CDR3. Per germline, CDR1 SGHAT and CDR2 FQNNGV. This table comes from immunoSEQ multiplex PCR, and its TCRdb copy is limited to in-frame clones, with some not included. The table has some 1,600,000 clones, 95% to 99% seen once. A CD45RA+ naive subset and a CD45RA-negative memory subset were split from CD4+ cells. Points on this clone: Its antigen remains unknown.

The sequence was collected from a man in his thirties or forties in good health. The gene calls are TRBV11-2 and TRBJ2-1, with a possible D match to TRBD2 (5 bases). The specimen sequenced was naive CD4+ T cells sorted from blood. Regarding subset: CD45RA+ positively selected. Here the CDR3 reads CASSLETTYEQFF. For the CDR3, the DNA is TGTGCCAGCAGCTTAGAGACTACCTATGAGCAGTTCTTC. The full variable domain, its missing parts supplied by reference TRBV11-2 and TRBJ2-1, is EAGVAQSPRYKIIEKRQSVAFWCNPISGHATLYWYQQILGQGPKLLIQFQNNGVVDDSQLPKDRFSAERLKGVDSTLKIQPAKLEDSAVYLCASSLETTYEQFFGPGTRLTVL.